This TCR beta chain was documented in a study of T cells in Graves' hyperthyroidism and ophthalmopathy. Study conclusions and caveats: Stable hyperthyroidism and ophthalmopathy were separated using 13 V-J signatures.

Researchers amplified the TCR beta CDR3 regions from RNA transcripts. HTBI primers drove first-round RT-PCR of the TCR CDR3. TCRdb reprocessed the multiplex PCR reads with MiXCR, giving one entry per CDR3 protein. There are some 800,000 distinct CDR3 sequences in the sample; roughly 40% occur only once, and about 9% lies in the top ten. As for this clonotype: Its antigen is unknown.

CDR3 length equals 12 residues. Trimming pared 5 bases from V and 7 bases from J, leaving 12 bases between. Germline V gene data show CDR1 as SGDLS and CDR2 as YYNGEE. Sequencing was carried out using blood. This TCR was sampled from a man aged 18 to 35 with Graves' hyperthyroidism. The chain has TRBV9 and TRBJ1-1, with D possibly matching TRBD1 (6 bases). CDR3 coding DNA: TGTGCCAGCAGTGAAGGACAGAATGAAGCTTTCTTT. Amino acid sequence: CASSEGQNEAFF.